What follows are 20 T cell receptor beta chains derived from one specimen sequenced in a study of blood T cell repertoires in COVID-19. Sequencing used immunoSEQ multiplex PCR; TCRdb keeps in-frame clones, though not all of them. Of more than 300,000 clones in the sample, around 89% were seen once. The sample comprised peripheral blood. Receptors originate from a woman aged 40 to 50 with COVID-19, enrolled during active disease.

This clone was seen more than once but under ten times. The rearrangement uses TRBV7-8 and TRBJ2-1; possibly TRBD2 for D (7 bases). The CDR3 has 15 amino acids. The germline V gene has CDR1 SGHVS and CDR2 FQNEAQ. Trimming cost V 7 bases and J 6 bases, with 19 bases left between them. CDR3 bases: TGTGCCAGCACCGCCCAGGGGAGGGCGTTCAATGAGCAGTTCTTC. This gives the protein CASTAQGRAFNEQFF. Full variable domain (remainder filled in from reference TRBV7-8 and TRBJ2-1): GAGVSQSPRYKVAKRGQDVALRCDPISGHVSLFWYQQALGQGPEFLTYFQNEAQLDKSGLPSDRFFAERPEGSVSTLKIQRTQQEDSAVYLCASTAQGRAFNEQFFGPGTRLTVL.

In its sample, this clone was seen a few times. V and J are TRBV7-9 and TRBJ2-7; 8 bases line up with TRBD1. The CDR3 sequence is 13 residues long. Germline V CDR1 and CDR2: SEHNR, FQNEAQ (reference sequence). V gave up 6 bases and J gave up 2 bases; unmatched junction bases: 3. CDR3 sequence reads: CASRQGVAYEQYF. The CDR3 DNA is TGTGCCAGCAGACAGGGGGTAGCCTACGAGCAGTACTTC.

This rearrangement joins TRBV24-1 to TRBJ1-1, with 9 bases fitting TRBD1. The V segment lost 2 bases and the J segment 2 bases; nucleotides outside the gene matches: 8. CDR3 size: 17 residues. Germline CDR1 and CDR2: KGHDR and SFDVKD. CDR3 sequence reads: CATSDWATGGTNTEAFF. In nucleotides, the CDR3 is TGTGCCACCAGTGATTGGGCCACAGGGGGCACCAACACTGAAGCTTTCTTT.

This chain uses TRBV5-8 with TRBJ2-1, with D unclear. The germline V gene encodes CDR1 SGHTS and CDR2 YDEGEE. V was shortened by 1 base and J by 0 bases, with 20 bases between the two germline ends. The CDR3 is 19 residues long. CDR3 sequence reads: CASSLPRGSPLRSYNEQFF. CDR3 bases: TGTGCCAGCAGCTTGCCACGAGGTAGCCCTCTACGCTCCTACAATGAGCAGTTCTTC.

This clone was counted a few times. V usage is TRBV19 and J usage is TRBJ1-1; D is ambiguous. Germline-derived CDR1 and CDR2 are LNHDA and SQIVND (reference sequence). Trimming removed 0 bases from V and 4 bases from J, with 12 bases in between. The CDR3 runs to 15 residues. The CDR3: CASSIDARLGTEAFF. CDR3 in DNA: TGTGCCAGTAGTATAGACGCACGCCTAGGCACTGAAGCTTTCTTT.

The V and J genes are TRBV5-1 and TRBJ1-2, with D possibly being TRBD1 (6 bases). This CDR3 comprises 13 residues. V gave up 4 bases and J gave up 4 bases, with 11 bases separating them. Germline V CDR1 and CDR2: SGHRS, YFSETQ. The CDR3 loop is CASSLQGAYGYTF. CDR3 DNA: TGCGCCAGCAGCCTACAGGGAGCCTATGGCTACACCTTC.

The sample holds one count of this clone. V usage is TRBV19 and J usage is TRBJ2-1; 10 nucleotides line up with TRBD1. Germline CDR1 reads LNHDA; CDR2 reads SQIVND (reference sequence). V was pared by 5 bases and J by 2 bases, with 6 bases of the junction left unmatched. CDR3 length: 16 amino acids. This CDR3 is CASSSYGTGAYNEQFF. The DNA of the CDR3 is TGTGCCAGTAGTTCTTACGGGACAGGGGCCTACAATGAGCAGTTCTTC. The full variable domain, completed using reference TRBV19 and TRBJ2-1, is DGGITQSPKYLFRKEGQNVTLSCEQNLNHDAMYWYRQDPGQGLRLIYYSQIVNDFQKGDIAEGYSVSREKKESFPLTVTSAQKNPTAFYLCASSSYGTGAYNEQFFGPGTRLTVL.

To note about this clone: The sample contains more than one DNA sequence encoding this CDR3. This chain uses TRBV5-1 with TRBJ1-1; D is undetermined. Germline CDR1 is SGHRS and CDR2 is YFSETQ. This CDR3 has 13 amino acids. Trimming cost V 3 bases and J 1 base, with 7 bases left between them. Here the CDR3 reads CASSSQANTEAFF. The CDR3 coding sequence is TGCGCCAGCAGCTCTCAGGCGAACACTGAAGCTTTCTTT.

With regard to this clone: The sample contains more than one DNA sequence encoding this CDR3. DNA of the CDR3: TGTGCCAGCAGTACCGGAGAGACCCAGTACTTC. It codes for CASSTGETQYF. The chain is built from TRBV6-5 and TRBJ2-5; D not certain. The V end was cut by 5 bases, the J end by 4 bases, with 5 bases between. The CDR3 consists of 11 residues. CDR1 and CDR2 from the germline V gene are MNHEY and SVGAGI.

The chain carries TRBV19 and TRBJ1-5; D unresolved. Germline loops: CDR1 LNHDA, CDR2 SQIVND (reference sequence). The length of the CDR3 is 14 residues. Trimming took off 4 bases at V and 2 bases at J, with 9 bases between the two ends. CDR3 in amino acids: CASSNREGNQPQHF. The DNA for the CDR3 is TGTGCCAGTAGTAACCGGGAGGGCAATCAGCCCCAGCATTTT.

The V and J genes are TRBV19 and TRBJ2-3, with TRBD2 matching over 13 bases. There are 18 residues in the CDR3. CDR1 and CDR2 (germline): LNHDA, SQIVND (reference sequence). V dropped 7 bases and J dropped 0; count of bases not matched to a gene: 10. The chain's CDR3 is CASTRRTSGGGSTDTQYF. CDR3 DNA: TGTGCCAGTACCCGGAGGACTAGCGGGGGAGGTAGCACAGATACGCAGTATTTT. The variable domain in full, with the rest retrieved from reference TRBV19 and TRBJ2-3, is DGGITQSPKYLFRKEGQNVTLSCEQNLNHDAMYWYRQDPGQGLRLIYYSQIVNDFQKGDIAEGYSVSREKKESFPLTVTSAQKNPTAFYLCASTRRTSGGGSTDTQYFGPGTRLTVL.

This clone showed up just once. This chain uses TRBV27 with TRBJ2-2, with 9 nucleotides matching TRBD2. Trimming removed 0 bases from V and 5 bases from J; junction bases left unmatched: 10. The V gene's germline CDR1 is MNHEY and CDR2 SMNVEV (reference sequence). CDR3 length: 18 amino acids. CDR3 sequence (DNA): TGTGCCAGCAGTTTATCGTGGGTAGCGGGAGAGAGGACCGGGGAGCTGTTTTTT. This encodes CASSLSWVAGERTGELFF.

The chain recombines TRBV5-4 with TRBJ1-2; possible D gene TRBD1, 6 bases. With 4 bases removed from V and 0 bases from J, the gap between germline ends came to 19 bases. This CDR3 contains 17 residues. Germline V gene sequence: CDR1 SGHNT, CDR2 YYREEE (reference sequence). Written as DNA, the CDR3 is TGTGCCAGCAGCCGTGGGGGCGGAGGACTGACTAACTATGGCTACACCTTC. This codes for CASSRGGGGLTNYGYTF.

The chain recombines TRBV27 with TRBJ2-1; D is unclear. This CDR3 contains 19 residues. From germline, CDR1 is MNHEY and CDR2 SMNVEV (reference sequence). Trimming left V 0 bases short and J 0 bases short, with 18 bases between. The CDR3 sequence is CASSLSAWSDLRSYNEQFF. The CDR3 bases are TGTGCCAGCAGTTTATCCGCTTGGAGCGACCTTCGCTCCTACAATGAGCAGTTCTTC.

This clone has a single count. Compared with germline, one end of the junction differs, possibly owing to a read error. V usage is TRBV28 and J usage is TRBJ2-7; the match to TRBD2 covers 10 bases. The V gene's germline CDR1 is MDHEN and CDR2 SYDVKM. The CDR3 is 12 amino acids. The CDR3 DNA sequence: TGTGCCAGCAGTTTAGCTCCCGGGACTAGCGACTTC. Protein product: CASSLAPGTSDF.

CDR3 amino acids: CASSLGTGGQKLFF. CDR3 nucleotide sequence: TGTGCCAGCAGCCTTGGGACAGGGGGCCAAAAACTGTTTTTT. The J gene is TRBJ1-4, the V gene TRBV3-1 (or the pseudogene TRBV3-2); 12 positions agree with TRBD1. Losses at the gene ends were 4 bases for V and 9 bases for J; bases not matched to a gene: 3. The germline V gene encodes CDR1 LGHDT and CDR2 YNNKEL (reference sequence). CDR3 length: 14 residues.

The CDR3 nucleotides are TGTGCCAGCAGCCCCTATGAGGGGGTGCCCCAGCATTTT. Encoded protein: CASSPYEGVPQHF. The chain carries TRBV7-9 and TRBJ1-5, with D possibly matching TRBD1 (6 bases). This CDR3 has 13 amino acids. Germline V CDR1 and CDR2: SEHNR, FQNEAQ (reference sequence). V lost 5 bases to trimming and J lost 9 bases, with 14 bases between them.

The rearrangement uses TRBV6-6 and TRBJ1-4; 7 bases align to TRBD1. V was pared by 6 bases and J by 5 bases, with 12 bases of the junction left unmatched. The CDR3 is made up of 16 amino acids. Looked up from germline, CDR1 is MNHNY and CDR2 is SVGAGI (reference sequence). CDR3 sequence reads: CASSKYSGQKNEKLFF. In DNA form, the CDR3 reads TGTGCCAGCAGCAAATATTCGGGACAGAAGAATGAAAAACTGTTTTTT.

This clone was seen a single time. The chain carries TRBV14 and TRBJ2-7, with TRBD1 matching over 7 bases. The CDR3 runs 14 residues. J gave up 6 bases and V 5 bases, and 10 bases lay outside the gene matches. In germline, CDR1 is SGHDN, CDR2 FVKESK. The chain's CDR3 is CASSYLGSGGEQYF. The CDR3, as DNA: TGTGCCAGCAGCTATTTGGGGTCAGGGGGCGAGCAGTACTTC.

This chain connects TRBV5-6 to TRBJ2-7; 10 bases agree with TRBD1. The CDR3 contains 17 residues. Germline V gene sequence: CDR1 SGHDT, CDR2 YYEEEE. V was clipped by 6 bases and J by 4 bases; unmatched bases: 16. Here the CDR3 DNA reads TGTGCCAGCACCTTATGGCAATTGGGGACAGGGGCGTACGAGCAGTACTTC. Amino acids: CASTLWQLGTGAYEQYF.